A selection of T cell receptor beta chains follows, all from one sample in a study of blood T cell repertoires in COVID-19. The method was immunoSEQ multiplex PCR; TCRdb's version includes in-frame clones alone and lacks a portion of them. The sample comprises fewer than 250,000 clones, 85% to 90% of which are singletons, and 2% to 2.5% rests with the top ten. Sequencing was carried out using peripheral blood. The receptors stem from a woman in her fifties or sixties with acute or convalescent COVID-19. The CDR3 runs from the conserved cysteine through the conserved F or W. Fields, in order: J gene, D gene, V gene, clone size, CDR3 length, CDR3 protein, CDR3 DNA. A D gene is named only where the DNA matches it firmly. Clone size is given for some rows only: seen once, a few or many times, or a class if the clone is expanded.

TRBJ2-3,TRBD2,TRBV6-4,-,22,CASSDSEGRSSGDITSTDTQYF,TGTGCCAGCAGTGACTCGGAGGGGAGGTCTAGCGGGGATATCACTAGCACAGATACGCAGTATTTT
TRBJ2-3,TRBD2,TRBV5-1,few,18,CASSLNQASGPFADTQYF,TGCGCCAGCAGCTTGAATCAGGCTAGCGGGCCCTTTGCAGATACGCAGTATTTT
TRBJ2-2,TRBD1,TRBV7-6,-,17,CASSFVPGQGATGELFF,TGTGCCAGCAGCTTTGTACCGGGACAGGGGGCCACCGGGGAGCTGTTTTTT
TRBJ2-4,TRBD1,TRBV10-2,-,16,CASSRTTGMAKNIQYF,TGCGCCAGCAGCCGAACGACAGGGATGGCCAAAAACATTCAGTACTTC
TRBJ1-5,TRBD1,TRBV19,-,17,CASSAGQGTPSNQPQHF,TGTGCCAGCTCTGCCGGACAGGGAACCCCTAGCAATCAGCCCCAGCATTTT
TRBJ1-6,TRBD1,TRBV6-5,-,14,CASWDRSYNSPLHF,TGTGCCAGCTGGGACAGAAGTTATAATTCACCCCTCCACTTT
TRBJ1-6,-,TRBV5-1,-,16,CASSLAGVHYNSPLHF,TGCGCCAGCAGCTTGGCCGGGGTTCATTATAATTCACCCCTCCACTTT
TRBJ1-1,-,TRBV20-1,-,11,CSASSTVEAFF,TGCAGTGCTAGTAGCACAGTCGAAGCTTTCTTT
TRBJ2-1,TRBD2,TRBV4-3,-,17,CASSQISSGMVYNEQFF,TGCGCCAGCAGCCAAATTAGTAGCGGGATGGTCTACAATGAGCAGTTCTTC
TRBJ1-2,TRBD1,TRBV11-3,-,17,CASSLGTGTEYYYGYTF,TGTGCCAGCAGCTTAGGAACCGGGACAGAGTATTACTATGGCTACACCTTC
TRBJ2-2,TRBD1,TRBV9,-,18,CASSAPRDRDRNTGELFF,TGTGCCAGCAGCGCGCCCAGGGACAGGGACAGGAACACCGGGGAGCTGTTTTTT
TRBJ2-2,TRBD2,TRBV5-5,once,16,CASSRLAGANTGELFF,TGTGCCAGCAGCCGTCTGGCGGGGGCGAACACCGGGGAGCTGTTTTTT
TRBJ1-3,TRBD1,TRBV19,-,15,CASSAQGAPGNTIYF,TGTGCCAGTAGTGCACAGGGGGCGCCTGGAAACACCATATATTTT
TRBJ2-7,-,TRBV6-5,-,15,CASRPTSYSSYEQYF,TGTGCCAGCAGACCTACTAGCTATAGCTCCTACGAGCAGTACTTC
TRBJ2-3,-,TRBV2,-,15,CASSITGVSTDTQYF,TGTGCCAGCAGTATTACAGGAGTGAGCACAGATACGCAGTATTTT
TRBJ2-3,TRBD2,TRBV7-8,-,18,CASSPRGLAGGPTDTQYF,TGTGCCAGCAGCCCCAGGGGACTAGCGGGGGGGCCGACAGATACGCAGTATTTT
TRBJ1-4,-,TRBV6-1,-,16,CASSAFPTGQFEKLFF,TGTGCCAGCAGTGCCTTCCCGACAGGTCAATTTGAAAAACTGTTTTTT
TRBJ2-7,-,TRBV11-3,-,15,CASSLESGPVYEQYF,TGTGCCAGCAGCTTAGAATCTGGGCCGGTGTACGAGCAGTACTTC
TRBJ2-1,-,TRBV29-1,-,14,CSPELGTKYNEQFF,TGCAGCCCCGAACTCGGGACAAAATACAATGAGCAGTTCTTC
TRBJ1-1,TRBD1,TRBV9,-,14,CASNLGQGDTEAFF,TGTGCCAGCAATTTGGGACAGGGCGACACTGAAGCTTTCTTT
TRBJ2-1,TRBD2,TRBV5-4,once,15,CASSFEREVGNEQFF,TGTGCCAGCAGCTTTGAACGGGAGGTGGGCAATGAGCAGTTCTTC
TRBJ2-7,-,TRBV12-3/TRBV12-4,-,13,CASSLRGPNEQYF,TGTGCCAGCAGTTTAAGGGGCCCCAACGAGCAGTACTTC
TRBJ2-1,TRBD2,TRBV6-2/TRBV6-3,-,18,CASSYSPGLAYSYNEQFF,TGTGCCAGCAGTTACTCCCCGGGACTAGCGTATTCCTACAATGAGCAGTTCTTC
TRBJ2-7,-,TRBV7-2,-,14,CASSLAGLAYEQYF,TGTGCCAGCAGCTTAGCCGGTCTAGCCTACGAGCAGTACTTC
TRBJ2-5,TRBD1,TRBV6-5,-,15,CASTPTGGRQETQYF,TGTGCCAGCACCCCGACAGGGGGTCGGCAAGAGACCCAGTACTTC
TRBJ1-4,TRBD1,TRBV19,-,16,CASSMRQGERNEKLFF,TGTGCCAGTAGTATGCGCCAGGGGGAAAGAAATGAAAAACTGTTTTTT
TRBJ2-5,TRBD1,TRBV7-9,-,14,CASSPDRVKGTQYF,TGTGCCAGCAGCCCGGACAGGGTAAAAGGGACCCAGTACTTC
TRBJ2-1,TRBD2,TRBV19,-,15,CASSIEAGGPSEQFF,TGTGCCAGTAGTATTGAAGCGGGGGGGCCAAGTGAGCAGTTCTTC
TRBJ1-1,-,TRBV6-6,-,13,CASTNPPRTEAFF,TGTGCCAGCACAAACCCCCCCCGGACTGAAGCTTTCTTT
TRBJ2-3,-,TRBV5-1,-,14,CASSFARMTDTQYF,TGCGCCAGCAGCTTTGCTAGAATGACAGATACGCAGTATTTT
TRBJ2-7,TRBD1,TRBV5-1,-,14,CASRGTGGSYEQYF,TGCGCCAGTCGGGGGACAGGGGGCTCCTACGAGCAGTACTTC
TRBJ2-3,-,TRBV5-1,-,14,CASSSQWGADTQYF,TGCGCCAGCAGCTCCCAGTGGGGCGCAGATACGCAGTATTTT
TRBJ2-1,TRBD2,TRBV7-8,-,17,CASSHPPGGRSYNEQFF,TGTGCCAGCAGCCACCCACCGGGAGGCCGCTCCTACAATGAGCAGTTCTTC
TRBJ1-5,-,TRBV6-5,-,14,CASGELGPSQPQHF,TGTGCCAGTGGTGAGTTGGGGCCGTCTCAGCCCCAGCATTTT
TRBJ1-2,-,TRBV27,-,16,CASSLSHGQGRPGYTF,TGTGCCAGCAGTTTATCCCATGGGCAGGGAAGGCCCGGCTACACCTTC
TRBJ1-3,-,TRBV5-3,-,15,CARRRTRGSGNTIYF,TGTGCCAGAAGGAGGACCAGGGGCTCTGGAAACACCATATATTTT
TRBJ1-4,TRBD1,TRBV27,-,15,CASSPYRGVSEKLFF,TGTGCCAGCAGTCCATACAGGGGTGTTAGTGAAAAACTGTTTTTT
TRBJ2-3,TRBD2,TRBV9,once,17,CASSVELAGGGPDTQYF,TGTGCCAGCAGCGTAGAATTGGCGGGAGGGGGCCCAGATACGCAGTATTTT
TRBJ1-5,-,TRBV21-1,-,17,CASSKDNSSIYNQPQHF,TGTGCCAGCAGCAAAGATAACAGCAGCATTTACAATCAGCCCCAGCATTTT
TRBJ1-6,-,TRBV6-6,-,16,CASSYSRTPNNSPLHF,TGTGCCAGCAGTTATTCCCGGACACCAAATAATTCACCCCTCCACTTT
TRBJ1-5,TRBD1,TRBV3-1/TRBV3-2,few,14,CASSQATGVRPQHF,TGTGCCAGCAGCCAAGCGACAGGGGTCCGGCCCCAGCATTTT
TRBJ1-2,TRBD1,TRBV20-1,-,16,CSASMGQGTLRYGYTF,TGCAGTGCTAGTATGGGACAGGGGACGCTACGGTATGGCTACACCTTC
TRBJ1-6,TRBD1,TRBV30,-,15,CAWGRPGQRYSPLHF,TGTGCCTGGGGCAGACCGGGACAGAGGTATTCACCCCTCCACTTT
TRBJ1-2,-,TRBV7-9,-,13,CASSPAGGFGYTF,TGTGCCAGCAGCCCGGCGGGGGGTTTTGGCTACACCTTC
TRBJ1-3,TRBD1,TRBV18,-,14,CASSLQGQGNTIYF,TGTGCCAGCTCGCTACAGGGGCAAGGAAACACCATATATTTT